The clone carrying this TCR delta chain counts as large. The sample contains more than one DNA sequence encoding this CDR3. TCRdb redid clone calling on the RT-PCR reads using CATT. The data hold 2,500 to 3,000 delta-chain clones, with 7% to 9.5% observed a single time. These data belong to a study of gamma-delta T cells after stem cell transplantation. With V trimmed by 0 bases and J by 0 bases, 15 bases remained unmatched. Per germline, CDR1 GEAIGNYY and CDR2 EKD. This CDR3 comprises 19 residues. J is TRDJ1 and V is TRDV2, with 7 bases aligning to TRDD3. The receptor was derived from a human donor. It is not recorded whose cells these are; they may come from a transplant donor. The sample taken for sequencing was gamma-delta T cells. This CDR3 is CACDTRGLYWGSHTDKLIF. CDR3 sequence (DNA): TGTGCCTGTGACACCCGGGGCCTCTACTGGGGATCCCACACCGATAAACTCATCTTT.